Below are 23 T cell receptor beta chains sequenced from a single sample in a study of read filtering for tumor transcriptome and immune sequencing. Molecular barcoded adaptors covering alpha/delta and beta/gamma chains were used on approximately 400 ng RNA. Via MiXCR, TCRdb re-called the reads, giving one row per CDR3 protein. The table records some 120,000 distinct CDR3 sequences, 10% to 15% of them present only once. Sequenced: a population of CD138-negative cells sorted from bone marrow. Receptors were obtained from a donor at least 40 years old with multiple myeloma.

Ten or more counts support this clonotype. The chain joins TRBV2 to TRBJ2-1, with a possible D match to TRBD2 (6 bases). CDR3 length equals 15 residues. Germline CDR1 reads SNHLY; CDR2 reads FYNNEI. The V end lost 3 bases, the J end lost 2 bases, and 11 bases lay between the germline ends. The CDR3 sequence is CASSEEGKAYNEQFF. Here the CDR3 DNA reads TGTGCCAGCAGTGAGGAGGGAAAGGCCTACAATGAGCAGTTCTTC. The variable domain in full, completed from reference TRBV2 and TRBJ2-1, reads EPEVTQTPSHQVTQMGQEVILRCVPISNHLYFYWYRQILGQKVEFLVSFYNNEISEKSEIFDDQFSVERPDGSNFTLKIRSTKLEDSAMYFCASSEEGKAYNEQFFGPGTRLTVL.

This clonotype was observed many times. CDR3 coding DNA: TGCGCCAGCGTCGGACTAGCGGGAGGTTGGCAGTTCTTC. Protein product: CASVGLAGGWQFF. The chain carries TRBV5-1 and TRBJ2-1; 14 bases agree with TRBD2. Trimming took 7 bases from V and 12 from J; bases not matched to a gene: 6. The germline CDR1 and CDR2 sequences are SGHRS and YFSETQ. This CDR3 is 13 amino acids long. Together with reference TRBV5-1 and TRBJ2-1, the CDR3 gives the full variable domain: KAGVTQTPRYLIKTRGQQVTLSCSPISGHRSVSWYQQTPGQGLQFLFEYFSETQRNKGNFPGRFSGRQFSNSRSEMNVSTLELGDSALYLCASVGLAGGWQFFGPGTRLTVL.

This clonotype was detected a few times. This chain links TRBV6-6 with TRBJ2-7; maybe TRBD1 (5 bases). Trimming took off 6 bases at V and 6 bases at J, with 21 bases between the two ends. The CDR3 totals 15 residues. Germline CDR1 and CDR2: MNHNY and SVGAGI (reference sequence). The CDR3 spells CASSTDKPMWAEQYF. The CDR3 DNA follows: TGTGCCAGCAGCACGGACAAGCCTATGTGGGCCGAGCAGTACTTC.

This clonotype was recorded at least ten times. This rearrangement joins TRBV6-6 to TRBJ1-1; D gene uncertain. Germline loops: CDR1 MNHNY, CDR2 SVGAGI (reference sequence). The CDR3 loop spans 11 amino acids. V was shortened by 7 bases and J by 8 bases, with 11 bases between the two germline ends. The CDR3 DNA is TGTGCCAGCACGGAGGTGGGCGAAGCTTTCTTT. Translated, it gives CASTEVGEAFF.

The chain recombines TRBV28 with TRBJ2-2; D is unclear. The germline CDR1 and CDR2 sequences are MDHEN and SYDVKM. V dropped 8 bases and J dropped 1 base, with 11 bases sitting between them. The CDR3 spans 14 residues. This CDR3 reads CASRVLENTGELFF. Written as DNA, the CDR3 is TGTGCCAGCCGAGTCCTAGAGAACACCGGGGAGCTGTTTTTT. Full variable domain (remainder filled in from reference TRBV28 and TRBJ2-2): DVKVTQSSRYLVKRTGEKVFLECVQDMDHENMFWYRQDPGLGLRLIYFSYDVKMKEKGDIPEGYSVSREKKERFSLILESASTNQTSMYLCASRVLENTGELFFGEGSRLTVL.

This clonotype has a handful of counts. The gene calls are TRBV3-1 and TRBJ2-1; D remains ambiguous. Trimming removed 0 bases at V and 5 bases at J, with 11 bases between. CDR1 is LGHDT and CDR2 is YNNKEL in the germline V gene (reference sequence). The CDR3 is 15 residues long. CDR3 loop: CASSQDLTSNNEQFF. The CDR3, as DNA: TGTGCCAGCAGCCAAGATCTGACTTCCAACAATGAGCAGTTCTTC.

This clonotype has at least ten counts. At one end, the junction sequence differs from germline, possibly due to a read error. The chain combines TRBV19 with TRBJ2-5, with D maybe TRBD1 (6 bases). Germline assignment: CDR1 LNHDA and CDR2 SQIVND (reference sequence). The CDR3 covers 14 residues. CDR3 sequence reads: CASSMPGGQGTQYF. Written as DNA, the CDR3 is TGTGCCAGTAGTATGCCTGGGGGACAAGGGACCCAGTACTTC.

Comment on this clonotype: Given a much more abundant clone one base away, this may be a read error. The chain couples TRBV30 to TRBJ1-5; 7 positions agree with TRBD1. The CDR3 is 12 residues long. Germline V gives CDR1 GTSNPN, CDR2 SVGIG (reference sequence). The CDR3 is CAWNTGAQPQRF. The CDR3 DNA sequence: TGTGCCTGGAATACAGGGGCGCAGCCCCAGCGTTTT.

The rearrangement uses TRBV29-1 and TRBJ2-2; maybe TRBD1 (5 bases). The germline CDR1 and CDR2 sequences are SQVTM and ANQGSEA. This CDR3 is built from 14 residues. V gave up 6 bases and J gave up 0 bases, with 11 bases separating them. The CDR3 loop is CSVGDRTNTGELFF. DNA for the CDR3: TGCAGCGTCGGCGACAGAACGAACACCGGGGAGCTGTTTTTT.

This clonotype was seen at least ten times. The chain couples TRBV12-3 or TRBV12-4 to TRBJ1-1; 10 bases are shared with TRBD1. V was pared by 5 bases and J by 4 bases, with 7 bases of the junction left unmatched. The CDR3 is 15 residues long. DNA for the CDR3: TGTGCCAGCAGTCGGACAGGGGGACGTTTCACTGAAGCTTTCTTT. The encoded protein is CASSRTGGRFTEAFF.

In its sample, this clonotype was seen many times. The chain has TRBV29-1 and TRBJ1-1; a possible D gene is TRBD1 (5 bases). CDR1 and CDR2 (germline): SQVTM, ANQGSEA. The ends were cut back, 3 bases at V and 0 bases at J, with 11 bases in the middle. The CDR3 runs 14 residues. CDR3 nucleotides: TGCAGCGTTGAGCCGTCAGGGCTGAACACTGAAGCTTTCTTT. This sequence encodes CSVEPSGLNTEAFF.

Ten or more counts support this clonotype. V gene TRBV7-2 combines with J gene TRBJ2-7, with D unclear. V lost 1 base and J lost 3, with 13 bases in between. Germline loops: CDR1 SGHTA, CDR2 FQGNSA. This CDR3 region has 15 residues. DNA of the CDR3: TGTGCCAGCAGCTTAGAACTCCTTAACCACTACGAGCAGTACTTC. This sequence encodes CASSLELLNHYEQYF.

The chain employs TRBV6-1 and TRBJ2-6, with D maybe TRBD1 (6 bases). The CDR3 covers 14 residues. Deletions cut 4 bases from V and 2 bases from J, with 6 bases between. The germline CDR1 and CDR2 sequences are MNHNS and SASEGT. The DNA for the CDR3 is TGTGCCAGCAGTGCAGGGGCTGGGGCCAACGTCCTGACTTTC. Translating gives CASSAGAGANVLTF.

A few counts support this clonotype. This chain links TRBV7-2 with TRBJ2-5; D is perhaps TRBD2 (5 bases). Germline V gene lookup returns CDR1 SGHTA and CDR2 FQGNSA. There are 14 residues in the CDR3. Deletions cut 2 bases from V and 5 bases from J, with 12 bases between. The CDR3 sequence: CASSLSGSWETQYF. As DNA, the CDR3 is TGTGCCAGCAGCTTAAGTGGGAGCTGGGAGACCCAGTACTTC. Together with reference TRBV7-2 and TRBJ2-5, the CDR3 gives the full variable domain: GAGVSQSPSNKVTEKGKDVELRCDPISGHTALYWYRQSLGQGLEFLIYFQGNSAPDKSGLPSDRFSAERTGGSVSTLTIQRTQQEDSAVYLCASSLSGSWETQYFGPGTRLLVL.

The sample holds many counts of this clonotype. This chain joins TRBV28 and TRBJ1-6; 9 bases agree with TRBD1. J was trimmed by 8 bases and V by 6 bases; bases with no gene match: 8. The CDR3 spans 15 residues. Germline V gives CDR1 MDHEN, CDR2 SYDVKM. This CDR3 is CASRLTRDRDSPLHF. DNA of the CDR3: TGTGCCAGCAGACTGACACGGGACAGGGATTCACCCCTCCACTTT.

The rearrangement uses TRBV28 and TRBJ1-2; 7 bases fit TRBD1. Trimming removed 2 bases from V and 3 bases from J; junction bases left unmatched: 6. The CDR3 is 15 residues long. Germline CDR1 MDHEN, CDR2 SYDVKM. In DNA, the CDR3 is TGTGCCAGCAGTTTAGGATTCGGGACAGACTATGGCTACACCTTC. Translating gives CASSLGFGTDYGYTF.

A note on this clonotype: The junction and the germline gene differ at one end; a read error may be behind it. The chain has TRBV7-7 and TRBJ1-1; a weak D match, TRBD1 (5 bases). Germline lookup yields CDR1 SSHAT and CDR2 FNYEAQ (reference sequence). This CDR3 comprises 15 residues. CDR3 loop: CASSPPTDRKPEAFF. The DNA for the CDR3 is TGTGCTAGCAGCCCACCAACCGACAGAAAACCAGAAGCTTTCTTT.

Many counts were recorded for this clonotype. The chain links TRBV7-2 to TRBJ2-3; D might be TRBD2 (6 bases). This CDR3 is built from 16 residues. The germline CDR1 and CDR2 sequences are SGHTA and FQGNSA. Trimming left V 5 bases short and J 2 bases short, with 17 bases between. Here the CDR3 DNA reads TGTGCCAGCAGCATCAACCCCGGGAGTTCCACAGATACGCAGTATTTT. It yields the protein CASSINPGSSTDTQYF. Full variable domain (remainder filled in from reference TRBV7-2 and TRBJ2-3): GAGVSQSPSNKVTEKGKDVELRCDPISGHTALYWYRQSLGQGLEFLIYFQGNSAPDKSGLPSDRFSAERTGGSVSTLTIQRTQQEDSAVYLCASSINPGSSTDTQYFGPGTRLTVL.

This chain links TRBV11-3 with TRBJ1-1; 9 bases are shared with TRBD1. V lost 1 base, J lost 4 bases, and 4 bases stayed unmatched. Germline V gives CDR1 SGHNT, CDR2 YENEEA. The CDR3 totals 15 residues. In DNA form, the CDR3 reads TGTGCCAGCAGCTTAGGGACAGGGGAGGGCACTGAAGCTTTCTTT. This encodes CASSLGTGEGTEAFF. Full variable domain (outside the CDR3, taken from reference TRBV11-3 and TRBJ1-1): EAGVVQSPRYKIIEKKQPVAFWCNPISGHNTLYWYLQNLGQGPELLIRYENEEAVDDSQLPKDRFSAERLKGVDSTLKIQPAELGDSAVYLCASSLGTGEGTEAFFGQGTRLTVV.

This clonotype was seen ten or more times. The chain combines TRBV6-2 or TRBV6-3 with TRBJ2-2, with 10 bases identical to TRBD2. The V gene end was trimmed by 8 bases and the J gene end by 1 base; junction bases not matched to a gene: 10. CDR1 and CDR2 from the germline V gene are MNHEY and SVGEGT. This CDR3 has 17 residues. The CDR3 region has the DNA TGTGCCAGCGGGCTAGCGGGAGTAAATAAGAACACCGGGGAGCTGTTTTTT. Protein: CASGLAGVNKNTGELFF.

In this sample, this clonotype turned up many times. The rearrangement links TRBV6-6 to TRBJ2-2, with 8 bases aligning to TRBD2. The CDR3 runs 15 residues. The J segment lost 4 bases and the V segment lost 6 bases, leaving 7 bases of the junction unmatched. The V gene's germline CDR1 is MNHNY and CDR2 SVGAGI (reference sequence). The chain's CDR3 is CASRRKRETTGELFF. The CDR3 DNA reads TGTGCCAGCAGACGCAAGCGGGAGACCACCGGGGAGCTGTTTTTT.

Many counts were recorded for this clonotype. This chain joins TRBV19 and TRBJ2-2, with TRBD2 identical over 9 bases. V was pared by 7 bases and J by 3 bases, with 6 bases of the junction left unmatched. This CDR3 has 15 residues. From germline, CDR1 is LNHDA and CDR2 SQIVND (reference sequence). CDR3 nucleotide sequence: TGTGCCAGTACTCTGAGACTAGCGGACACCGGGGAGCTGTTTTTT. Translated, it gives CASTLRLADTGELFF.

There are many counts of this clonotype. V usage is TRBV20-1 and J usage is TRBJ2-1; TRBD1 is a possible D gene (6 bases). The V end was cut by 6 bases, the J end by 4 bases, with 19 bases between. Germline assignment: CDR1 DFQATT and CDR2 SNEGSKA (reference sequence). This CDR3 is built from 15 residues. CDR3 residues: CSAQPQGHSYNEQFF. CDR3 DNA: TGCAGTGCCCAACCCCAGGGGCATTCGTACAATGAGCAGTTCTTC.